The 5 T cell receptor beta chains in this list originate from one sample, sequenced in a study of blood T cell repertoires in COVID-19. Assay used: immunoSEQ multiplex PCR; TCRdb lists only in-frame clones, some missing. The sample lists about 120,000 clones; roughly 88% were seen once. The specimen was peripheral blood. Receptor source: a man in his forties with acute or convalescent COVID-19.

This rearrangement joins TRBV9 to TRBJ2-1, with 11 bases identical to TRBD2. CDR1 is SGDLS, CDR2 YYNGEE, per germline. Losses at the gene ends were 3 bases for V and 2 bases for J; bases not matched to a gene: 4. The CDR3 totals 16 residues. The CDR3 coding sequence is TGTGCCAGCAGCGCCCGACTAGCGGGACCCTACAATGAGCAGTTCTTC. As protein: CASSARLAGPYNEQFF.

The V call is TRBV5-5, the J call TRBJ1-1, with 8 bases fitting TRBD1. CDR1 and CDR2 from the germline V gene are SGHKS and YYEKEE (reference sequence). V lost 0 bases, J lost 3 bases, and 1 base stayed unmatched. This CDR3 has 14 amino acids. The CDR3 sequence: CASSLDRGYTEAFF. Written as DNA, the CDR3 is TGTGCCAGCAGCTTGGACAGGGGGTACACTGAAGCTTTCTTT.

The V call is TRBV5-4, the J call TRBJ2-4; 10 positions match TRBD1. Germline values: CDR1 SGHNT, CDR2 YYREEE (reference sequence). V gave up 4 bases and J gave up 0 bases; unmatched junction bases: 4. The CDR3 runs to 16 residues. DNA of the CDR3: TGTGCCAGCAGCGACGGGACAGGGGTAGCCAAAAACATTCAGTACTTC. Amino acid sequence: CASSDGTGVAKNIQYF.

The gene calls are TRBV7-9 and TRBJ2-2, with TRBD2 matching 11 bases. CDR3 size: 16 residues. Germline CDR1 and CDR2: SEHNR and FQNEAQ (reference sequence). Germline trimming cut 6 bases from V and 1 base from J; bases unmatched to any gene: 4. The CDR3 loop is CASRMGLAENTGELFF. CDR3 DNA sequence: TGTGCCAGCAGGATGGGACTAGCGGAGAACACCGGGGAGCTGTTTTTT.

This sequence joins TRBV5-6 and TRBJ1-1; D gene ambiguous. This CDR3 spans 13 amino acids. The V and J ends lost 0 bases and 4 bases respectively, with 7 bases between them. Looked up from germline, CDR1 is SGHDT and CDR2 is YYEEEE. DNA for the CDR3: TGTGCCAGCAGCTTGGGAGGAGGCACTGAAGCTTTCTTT. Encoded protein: CASSLGGGTEAFF. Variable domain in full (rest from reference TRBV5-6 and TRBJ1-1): DAGVTQSPTHLIKTRGQQVTLRCSPKSGHDTVSWYQQALGQGPQFIFQYYEEEERQRGNFPDRFSGHQFPNYSSELNVNALLLGDSALYLCASSLGGGTEAFFGQGTRLTVV.